This T cell receptor (beta chain) was recorded in a study of T-cell reconstitution after alpha-beta-depleted transplantation in children. The trim removed 9 bases at V and 3 bases at J, leaving 4 bases unmatched. The CDR3 has 12 amino acids. CDR1 is SEHNR and CDR2 is FQNEAQ in the germline V gene (reference sequence). Unique molecular identifiers were built into the TCRbeta library. TCRdb redid the calling of the PCR reads with MiXCR, one entry per CDR3 protein. This table holds some 600,000 distinct CDR3 sequences, about 15% found once. In its sample, this clonotype was seen a few times. The sequence was obtained from a human donor who donated a stem cell graft to a child with acute myeloid leukemia. The chain uses TRBV7-9 and TRBJ2-7, with 8 bases matching TRBD2. The sample was PBMCs from the stem cell graft donor, taken from the stem cell graft. The CDR3 sequence: CASDAGGYEQYF. CDR3 bases: TGTGCCAGTGACGCGGGGGGCTACGAGCAGTACTTC.